The 20 T cell receptor beta chains listed next were all sequenced from one sample in a study of blood T cells in healthy people across ages. Through a sample-barcoded 5' primer and a J-beta primer mix, a second PCR was run for about 6 to 11 cycles. TCRdb itself ran the 5' RACE reads through MiXCR, one entry per CDR3 protein. Seen here are hundreds of thousands of distinct CDR3 sequences, 20% to 30% observed once, and the top ten hold about 2.9%. The same specimen was also included in a second study, on T cells of mothers and their children.

Sequences were obtained from blood. These receptors were taken from a boy aged 5 to 17 in good health.

The chain recombines TRBV7-6 with TRBJ2-5; no clear D gene. In germline, CDR1 is SGHVS, CDR2 FNYEAQ. V was pared by 5 bases and J by 2 bases, with 12 bases between. The CDR3 has 14 amino acids. The CDR3 sequence: CASSGPPRQETQYF. In nucleotides, the CDR3 is TGTGCCAGCAGCGGCCCCCCGCGACAAGAGACCCAGTACTTC.

The J gene is TRBJ2-5, the V gene TRBV3-1; possible D gene TRBD2, 7 bases. The J call may be faulty, since TRBJ2-1 better matches the DNA end. This CDR3 has 17 amino acids. Germline loops: CDR1 LGHDT, CDR2 YNNKEL (reference sequence). The CDR3 nucleotides are TGTGCCAGCAGCCAAGTTATCAGGGACAAGGGAGGGAATAAGCAGTTCTTC. Its translation: CASSQVIRDKGGNKQFF.

V gene TRBV7-7 combines with J gene TRBJ2-2; 8 nucleotides align to TRBD1. There are 13 residues in the CDR3. V lost 8 bases to trimming and J lost 8 bases; unmatched junction nucleotides: 7. Germline V gene data show CDR1 as SSHAT and CDR2 as FNYEAQ (reference sequence). This chain's CDR3 is CASSQGARGELFF. The CDR3 DNA follows: TGTGCCAGCTCTCAGGGGGCGCGTGGGGAGCTGTTTTTT. Using reference TRBV7-7 and TRBJ2-2 for the parts outside the CDR3, the full variable domain is GAGVSQSPRYKVTKRGQDVTLRCDPISSHATLYWYQQALGQGPEFLTYFNYEAQPDKSGLPSDRFSAERPEGSISTLTIQRTEQRDSAMYRCASSQGARGELFFGEGSRLTVL.

The CDR3 reads CASSPVGSGGEETQYF. CDR3 coding DNA: TGTGCCAGCAGCCCCGTGGGAAGCGGGGGGGAAGAGACCCAGTACTTC. The V and J genes are TRBV5-4 and TRBJ2-5, with 10 bases identical to TRBD2. With 4 bases clipped from V and 3 bases from J, the junction kept 9 bases outside the gene matches. The germline CDR1 and CDR2 sequences are SGHNT and YYREEE (reference sequence). The CDR3 sequence is 16 residues long.

This chain connects TRBV28 to TRBJ2-3, with TRBD2 as a possible D gene (6 bases). The germline gives CDR1 MDHEN, CDR2 SYDVKM. The CDR3 totals 15 residues. Trimming took 3 bases from V and 2 from J, leaving 12 bases between them. CDR3 amino acids: CASSFGSGPTDTQYF. The DNA for the CDR3 is TGTGCCAGCAGTTTTGGTAGCGGCCCCACAGATACGCAGTATTTT.

This clonotype was recorded once. This chain joins TRBV7-3 and TRBJ2-1; D could derive from TRBD1 or TRBD2 (6 bases each). The germline CDR1 and CDR2 sequences are SGHTA and FQGTGA. This CDR3 has 18 amino acids. Trimming stripped 1 base from V and 4 bases from J, with 20 bases between. CDR3 loop: CASSLNRRPRGGYNEQFF. The DNA of the CDR3 is TGTGCCAGCAGCTTAAATCGCCGCCCCAGGGGAGGATACAATGAGCAGTTCTTC.

The rearrangement joins TRBV6-1 to TRBJ2-1; 7 positions match TRBD1. V was pared by 6 bases and J by 0 bases, with 17 bases of the junction left unmatched. The germline gives CDR1 MNHNS, CDR2 SASEGT. The CDR3 contains 19 residues. The CDR3, as DNA: TGTGCCAGCAGGAGGATCACCTACCCGGGACAGAGCTCCTACAATGAGCAGTTCTTC. The encoded protein is CASRRITYPGQSSYNEQFF.

The count of this clonotype is one. This sequence joins TRBV29-1 and TRBJ2-5; 8 nucleotides agree with TRBD1. This CDR3 is 14 amino acids long. Unmatched junction bases numbered 8, after V lost 3 bases and J lost 5 bases. The germline V gene encodes CDR1 SQVTM and CDR2 ANQGSEA. CDR3 in amino acids: CSVERTGNRETQYF. In DNA form, the CDR3 reads TGCAGCGTTGAGAGGACAGGGAATCGGGAGACCCAGTACTTC. The variable domain in full, with the rest retrieved from reference TRBV29-1 and TRBJ2-5, is SAVISQKPSRDICQRGTSLTIQCQVDSQVTMMFWYRQQPGQSLTLIATANQGSEATYESGFVIDKFPISRPNLTFSTLTVSNMSPEDSSIYLCSVERTGNRETQYFGPGTRLLVL.

Only a few counts were recorded for this clonotype. The chain carries TRBV3-1 and TRBJ2-5; D is ambiguous. The germline CDR1 and CDR2 sequences are LGHDT and YNNKEL (reference sequence). CDR3 length equals 14 residues. With 2 bases removed from V and 5 bases from J, the gap between germline ends came to 12 bases. In nucleotides, the CDR3 is TGTGCCAGCAGCCAAAGTCCCCTCGCCGAGACCCAGTACTTC. Its protein product is CASSQSPLAETQYF.

V usage is TRBV27 and J usage is TRBJ1-6; D might be TRBD1 (6 bases). The germline gives CDR1 MNHEY, CDR2 SMNVEV (reference sequence). CDR3 length equals 14 residues. V was clipped by 5 bases and J by 9 bases, with 14 bases between them. The CDR3 region is CASSTEGGSSPLHF. DNA of the CDR3: TGTGCCAGCAGTACAGAGGGGGGGAGTTCACCCCTCCACTTT.

The rearrangement joins TRBV7-9 to TRBJ1-4; D not resolved. Germline CDR1 reads SEHNR; CDR2 reads FQNEAQ (reference sequence). This CDR3 region has 14 residues. Between the trimmed V and J ends, which lost 2 bases and 5 bases, there was a span of 9 bases. This chain's CDR3 is CASSLTDGNEKLFF. The CDR3 nucleotides read TGTGCCAGCAGCTTAACGGACGGAAATGAAAAACTGTTTTTT.

This clonotype was seen a few times. The chain combines TRBV5-1 with TRBJ2-1; D uncertain. With 3 bases removed from V and 5 bases from J, the gap between germline ends came to 18 bases. Germline CDR1 and CDR2: SGHRS and YFSETQ. This CDR3 spans 16 amino acids. The CDR3 region is CASSSTGPQSDNEQFF. CDR3 nucleotide sequence: TGCGCCAGCAGCTCGACCGGCCCCCAGAGTGACAATGAGCAGTTCTTC.

The chain uses TRBV7-2 and TRBJ1-5; tentatively, D is TRBD1 (6 bases). In germline, CDR1 is SGHTA, CDR2 FQGNSA. CDR3 length equals 16 residues. The ends were cut back, 0 bases at V and 4 bases at J, with 13 bases in the middle. The CDR3 DNA reads as TGTGCCAGCAGCTTAGCTGTTCGGGGGGCTAATCAGCCCCAGCATTTT. Residues: CASSLAVRGANQPQHF.

The genes are TRBV30 and TRBJ2-1; 9 bases align to TRBD2. CDR3 length: 13 amino acids. Germline V lookup: CDR1 GTSNPN, CDR2 SVGIG (reference sequence). After removal of 5 bases from V and 8 bases from J, the junction contained 7 bases not matched to a gene. The DNA of the CDR3 is TGTGCCTGGTCCCCCGGACTAGCGTATGAGCAGTTCTTC. Its protein is CAWSPGLAYEQFF. Looking up the rest from reference TRBV30 and TRBJ2-1 gives the full variable domain: SQTIHQWPATLVQPVGSPLSLECTVEGTSNPNLYWYRQAAGRGLQLLFYSVGIGQISSEVPQNLSASRPQDRQFILSSKKLLLSDSGFYLCAWSPGLAYEQFFGPGTRLTVL.

A few counts support this clonotype. This chain uses TRBV20-1 with TRBJ1-4; no reliable D call. The CDR3 extends over 13 amino acids. The germline gives CDR1 DFQATT, CDR2 SNEGSKA (reference sequence). DNA for the CDR3: TGCAGGGGGTACCCCGGAGGTCACGAAAAACTGTTTTTT. It yields the protein CRGYPGGHEKLFF.

The chain's CDR3 is CAGKLLPDRLSGANVLTF. The CDR3 DNA reads TGTGCCGGAAAGCTTTTGCCCGACAGGCTCTCTGGGGCCAACGTCCTGACTTTC. This chain links TRBV6-5 with TRBJ2-6; perhaps TRBD1 as D (6 bases). The germline gives CDR1 MNHEY, CDR2 SVGAGI. This CDR3 spans 18 amino acids. V gave up 11 bases and J gave up 0 bases, with 23 bases separating them.

The sample holds a few counts of this clonotype. This chain uses TRBV5-5 with TRBJ2-7, with D unclear. V lost 0 bases and J 3 bases, leaving 13 bases between the germline ends. The CDR3 is 15 residues long. From germline, CDR1 is SGHKS and CDR2 YYEKEE (reference sequence). In nucleotides, the CDR3 is TGTGCCAGCAGCTTGGTTTTGGGAAACGGCTACGAGCAGTACTTC. It encodes CASSLVLGNGYEQYF.

This clonotype was counted a few times. A much larger clonotype is one base distant, so this may be a read error. The genes are TRBV7-9 and TRBJ1-1, with D tentatively TRBD1 (6 bases). The CDR3 sequence is 14 residues long. Trimming took 5 bases from V and 4 from J, leaving 14 bases between them. Germline V gene data show CDR1 as SEHNR and CDR2 as FQNEAQ (reference sequence). The CDR3 DNA reads TGTGCCAGCAGCCCACAGGGAGGGACCACTGAAGCTTTCTTT. Amino acids: CASSPQGGTTEAFF.

For the CDR3, the DNA is TGTGCCAGCAGTTCGCAGGGAACCAACCAATACAATGAGCAGTTCTTC. The encoded protein is CASSSQGTNQYNEQFF. The rearrangement links TRBV6-5 to TRBJ2-1; D perhaps matches TRBD1 (5 bases). Per the germline V gene, CDR1 is MNHEY and CDR2 is SVGAGI. The CDR3 consists of 16 residues. The V end lost 4 bases, the J end lost 4 bases, and 17 bases lay between the germline ends.

This clonotype was found a few times. The gene calls are TRBV7-9 and TRBJ2-7, with a weak D call TRBD2 (7 bases). Germline V CDR1 and CDR2: SEHNR, FQNEAQ (reference sequence). Trimming pared 5 bases from V and 4 bases from J, leaving 18 bases between. The CDR3 length is 15 residues. Here the CDR3 reads CASSQGGGLSYEQYF. The CDR3 region has the DNA TGTGCCAGCAGCCAGGGAGGGGGTTTGAGTTACGAGCAGTACTTC.